What follows are 20 T cell receptor beta chains derived from one specimen sequenced in a study of shared clonotypes between healthy human individuals (dated by TCRdb to the early 2020s). The library was built by means of the immunoSEQ multiplex PCR assay. In its TCRdb copy, this immuneACCESS table keeps in-frame sequences only and misses some clones. Where compared with another copy, unresolved V genes explain less than half of these, and the others have no known cause. The sample records roughly 2.2 million clones, 85% to 95% of which are singletons. The top ten constitute around 0.38% of the sample. Sample: naive CD4+ T cells from PBMCs. According to the study, the label for this sample's cell subset or site signals: CD45RA+ positively selected. The origin of the receptors is a man aged 18-30 years in good health. Some clones in this sample may be carry-over from other donors' samples.

J is TRBJ2-7 and V is TRBV5-1; the D is unclear. This CDR3 contains 11 residues. Germline V lookup: CDR1 SGHRS, CDR2 YFSETQ. V lost 4 bases and J 5 bases, leaving 7 bases between the germline ends. CDR3 region: CASSLLNEQYF. CDR3 DNA sequence: TGCGCCAGCAGCCTCCTCAACGAGCAGTACTTC.

The V gene is TRBV7-9, the J gene TRBJ1-2, with a tentative D call TRBD1 (6 bases). Trimming stripped 6 bases from V and 6 bases from J, with 17 bases between. CDR1 and CDR2 from the germline V gene are SEHNR and FQNEAQ (reference sequence). The CDR3 spans 14 residues. As DNA, the CDR3 is TGTGCCAGCAGTCTTACAGGGTGGTCAGATGGCTACACCTTC. As protein: CASSLTGWSDGYTF.

The rearrangement joins TRBV10-1 to TRBJ2-1; D is unclear. The CDR3 runs 13 residues. V lost 5 bases and J 0 bases, leaving 5 bases between the germline ends. CDR1 and CDR2 (germline): WNHNN, SYGVQD (reference sequence). The CDR3 coding sequence is TGCGCCAGCAGTCGAAGCTCCTACAATGAGCAGTTCTTC. It is translated as CASSRSSYNEQFF.

The chain has TRBV4-1 and TRBJ1-5, with TRBD1 matching 7 bases. Germline V gene lookup returns CDR1 MGHRA and CDR2 YSYEKL. V dropped 1 base and J dropped 0; count of bases not matched to a gene: 3. This CDR3 region has 16 residues. CDR3 in DNA: TGCGCCAGCAGCCAAGGGGACAGAAATAGCAATCAGCCCCAGCATTTT. This encodes CASSQGDRNSNQPQHF.

The rearrangement links TRBV18 to TRBJ2-1; weak D call: TRBD2 (6 bases). The CDR3 consists of 13 residues. V lost 4 bases and J lost 5, with 9 bases in between. The V gene's germline CDR1 is KGHSH and CDR2 LQKENI. Here the CDR3 DNA reads TGTGCCAGCTCACGGGCGGGAAACAATGAGCAGTTCTTC. Translating gives CASSRAGNNEQFF.

This clone was found once. The rearrangement uses TRBV14 and TRBJ2-2, with unresolved D. The V gene lost 1 base and the J gene lost 13 bases, with 10 bases spanning the gap. CDR1 is SGHDN and CDR2 is FVKESK in the germline V gene. This CDR3 region has 12 residues. The CDR3 is CASSQVARVLFF. CDR3 in DNA: TGTGCCAGCAGCCAAGTCGCCCGCGTGCTGTTTTTT.

The genes are TRBV7-9 and TRBJ2-5; a weak D match, TRBD1 (5 bases). The CDR3 totals 15 residues. The V gene lost 2 bases and the J gene lost 3 bases, with 13 bases spanning the gap. CDR1 is SEHNR and CDR2 is FQNEAQ in the germline V gene (reference sequence). CDR3 in DNA: TGTGCCAGCAGCTTAAGTTTTTCGACAGAAGAGACCCAGTACTTC. Its protein product is CASSLSFSTEETQYF. Looking up the rest from reference TRBV7-9 and TRBJ2-5 gives the full variable domain: DTGVSQNPRHKITKRGQNVTFRCDPISEHNRLYWYRQTLGQGPEFLTYFQNEAQLEKSRLLSDRFSAERPKGSFSTLEIQRTEQGDSAMYLCASSLSFSTEETQYFGPGTRLLVL.

Notes on this clone: At the DNA level, this CDR3 is encoded by other sequences in the same sample as well. V usage is TRBV19 and J usage is TRBJ2-3, with 8 bases aligning to TRBD1. V shed 6 bases, J shed 1 base, and the junction held 0 bases outside the gene matches. From germline, CDR1 is LNHDA and CDR2 SQIVND (reference sequence). The CDR3 runs to 13 residues. The CDR3 spells CASRDRGTDTQYF. As DNA, the CDR3 is TGTGCCAGTAGGGACAGGGGCACAGATACGCAGTATTTT.

This sequence joins TRBV6-5 and TRBJ1-2; 10 bases align to TRBD1. The germline gives CDR1 MNHEY, CDR2 SVGAGI. V lost 6 bases to trimming and J lost 12 bases; unmatched junction nucleotides: 16. This CDR3 comprises 15 residues. The CDR3 region is CASRPTSTGGLRNTF. The CDR3 DNA is TGTGCCAGCAGACCCACCTCGACAGGGGGCTTGAGGAACACCTTC.

This sequence joins TRBV2 and TRBJ2-7; 12 bases are a match to TRBD1. This CDR3 comprises 16 residues. Trimming cost V 3 bases and J 5 bases; bases outside gene matches: 8. The germline V gene has CDR1 SNHLY and CDR2 FYNNEI. The CDR3 reads CASSELGGTGGHEQYF. The CDR3 DNA sequence: TGTGCCAGCAGTGAGTTAGGGGGGACAGGGGGCCACGAGCAGTACTTC.

The chain recombines TRBV5-4 with TRBJ2-1; D perhaps matches TRBD2 (6 bases). From germline, CDR1 is SGHNT and CDR2 YYREEE (reference sequence). The CDR3 contains 16 residues. V was pared by 1 base and J by 8 bases, with 19 bases between. CDR3 sequence (DNA): TGTGCCAGCAGCTTGCCGTTCGGCGGGACTCCGGATGAGCAGTTCTTC. Its translation: CASSLPFGGTPDEQFF.

For this clone: The sample has other DNA sequences that encode this CDR3 too. This rearrangement joins TRBV7-3 to TRBJ2-3; 7 bases align to TRBD1. The CDR3 covers 14 residues. Germline CDR1 and CDR2: SGHTA and FQGTGA. V lost 5 bases and J lost 1; bases outside the gene matches: 3. This chain's CDR3 is CASSPGQGTDTQYF. CDR3 bases: TGTGCCAGCAGCCCCGGACAGGGCACAGATACGCAGTATTTT.

This chain joins TRBV11-2 and TRBJ1-1; D ambiguous. Germline CDR1 is SGHAT and CDR2 is FQNNGV. The CDR3 runs to 13 residues. V lost 5 bases to trimming and J lost 7 bases, with 14 bases between them. CDR3 loop: CASSINTGGEAFF. CDR3 nucleotides: TGTGCCAGCAGCATAAATACGGGCGGTGAAGCTTTCTTT.

This chain links TRBV29-1 with TRBJ2-1; TRBD2 agrees at 7 bases. The CDR3 spans 15 residues. Germline-derived CDR1 and CDR2 are SQVTM and ANQGSEA. After removal of 6 bases from V and 3 bases from J, the junction contained 11 bases not matched to a gene. The CDR3 DNA reads TGCAGCGTCCCCGGGGGGAGGGCAAACTACAATGAGCAGTTCTTC. It translates to CSVPGGRANYNEQFF.

CDR3 residues: CASYLWGEEGYGYTF. DNA for the CDR3: TGTGCCAGCTACCTGTGGGGGGAAGAAGGCTATGGCTACACCTTC. The rearrangement uses TRBV6-6 and TRBJ1-2; a possible D gene is TRBD1 (5 bases). Germline CDR1 reads MNHNY; CDR2 reads SVGAGI (reference sequence). V lost 8 bases, J lost 4 bases, and 20 bases lay in between. This CDR3 comprises 15 residues.

In its sample, this clone was seen a few times. V gene TRBV7-3 combines with J gene TRBJ1-1; a possible D gene is TRBD1 (6 bases). This CDR3 contains 13 residues. Germline CDR1 reads SGHTA; CDR2 reads FQGTGA. V gave up 2 bases and J gave up 5 bases, with 9 bases separating them. DNA of the CDR3: TGTGCCAGCAGCTTACACCAGGGGACTGAAGCTTTCTTT. This encodes CASSLHQGTEAFF.

The chain is built from TRBV4-2 and TRBJ2-1, with TRBD2 matching 7 bases. J lost 7 bases, V lost 1 base, and 7 bases had no gene match. CDR1 and CDR2 from the germline V gene are LGHNA and YNFKEQ. This CDR3 is built from 15 residues. CDR3 in amino acids: CASSQAPRGSNEQFF. The CDR3 DNA reads TGTGCCAGCAGCCAAGCCCCCCGCGGGAGTAATGAGCAGTTCTTC.

The chain carries TRBV4-1 and TRBJ2-5; TRBD2 is a possible D gene (6 bases). Germline-derived CDR1 and CDR2 are MGHRA and YSYEKL. Trimming removed 1 base at V and 6 bases at J, with 18 bases between. The CDR3 has 16 amino acids. The CDR3 reads CASSQVHTGVIQTQYF. DNA for the CDR3: TGCGCCAGCAGCCAAGTCCACACGGGAGTTATACAGACCCAGTACTTC.

This rearrangement joins TRBV14 to TRBJ2-1; D remains ambiguous. The CDR3 runs 14 residues. Germline V gives CDR1 SGHDN, CDR2 FVKESK. Trimming cost V 2 bases and J 0 bases, with 5 bases left between them. The CDR3 protein is CASSQLGSYNEQFF. The CDR3 bases are TGTGCCAGCAGCCAACTGGGCTCCTACAATGAGCAGTTCTTC. The whole variable domain, remainder taken from reference TRBV14 and TRBJ2-1, is EAGVTQFPSHSVIEKGQTVTLRCDPISGHDNLYWYRRVMGKEIKFLLHFVKESKQDESGMPNNRFLAERTGGTYSTLKVQPAELEDSGVYFCASSQLGSYNEQFFGPGTRLTVL.

The chain combines TRBV7-2 with TRBJ2-3; 8 bases line up with TRBD2. Germline V lookup: CDR1 SGHTA, CDR2 FQGNSA. The V gene end was trimmed by 0 bases and the J gene end by 8 bases; junction bases not matched to a gene: 1. The CDR3 totals 13 residues. CDR3 amino acids: CASSLALAGTQYF. DNA for the CDR3: TGTGCCAGCAGCTTAGCGCTAGCGGGTACGCAGTATTTT.